The 6 T cell receptor beta chains in this list originate from one sample, sequenced in a study of prognosis after radiotherapy for stage I lung cancer. Multiplex PCR, run in two rounds, amplified TCR beta CDR3 from genomic DNA. Primers specific to each TRBV and TRBJ gene drove first-round PCR. In TCRdb, the multiplex PCR reads were re-called with MiXCR into one record per CDR3 protein. This sample carries 15,000 to 20,000 distinct CDR3 sequences, around half of them seen once, and the ten largest clones take roughly 33%. Sequences were derived from PBMCs, sampled before or after stereotactic body radiation therapy (not recorded which). All receptors come from a donor aged 50 or older with non-small cell lung cancer.

The gene calls are TRBV30 and TRBJ2-5; D perhaps matches TRBD1 (6 bases). CDR1 GTSNPN and CDR2 SVGIG come from the germline V gene (reference sequence). The CDR3 runs to 16 residues. V was pared by 4 bases and J by 3 bases, with 21 bases between. CDR3 DNA: TGTGCCTGGATTGGGCAGGGGTTTGTTCGGGAAGAGACCCAGTACTTC. It specifies CAWIGQGFVREETQYF.

Comments on this clonotype: One base separates it from a far larger clone, so it is likely a read error. The V and J genes are TRBV28 and TRBJ1-1; the D gene is possibly TRBD1 (6 bases). With the DNA end fitting TRBJ1-6 better, the J assignment may be wrong. CDR1 and CDR2 from the germline V gene are MDHEN and SYDVKM. The CDR3 consists of 13 residues. The CDR3 sequence: CASRQGPTRALHF. In DNA, the CDR3 is TGTGCCAGCAGACAGGGCCCTACCCGGGCCCTCCACTTT.

This clonotype was seen a single time. It may be a read error: a sequence one base away is much more abundant. The chain links TRBV9 to TRBJ2-5; D may be TRBD1 (8 bases). V lost 4 bases and J 3 bases, leaving 25 bases between the germline ends. CDR3 length: 18 residues. CDR1 is SGDLS and CDR2 is YYNGEE in the germline V gene. The CDR3 DNA follows: TGTGCCAGCAGCTCTGGGGGGGGCAGGGGGCCTTGTGAAGAGACCCAGTACTTC. It is translated as CASSSGGGRGPCEETQYF.

There are many counts of this clonotype. The junction differs from germline at one of its ends, possibly a read error. This chain connects TRBV7-7 to TRBJ2-3; TRBD2 matches at 9 bases. Per germline, CDR1 SSHAT and CDR2 FNYEAQ (reference sequence). The CDR3 runs to 15 residues. The CDR3 sequence is CASSSLAGGVDTQYF. The CDR3 DNA is TGTGCTAGCAGCTCACTAGCGGGTGGGGTAGATACGCAGTATTTT.

This clonotype has a count of ten or more. V and J are TRBV2 and TRBJ2-7; 8 positions match TRBD2. CDR1 SNHLY and CDR2 FYNNEI come from the germline V gene. The CDR3 covers 14 residues. Trimming at V came to 6 bases and at J to 6 bases, leaving 10 bases not matched to a gene. The CDR3 DNA reads as TGTGCCAGCAGCCAGAGCCGGACTAGCCTCGAGCAGTACTTC. Translating gives CASSQSRTSLEQYF.

Ten or more counts support this clonotype. The CDR3 sequence: CATSDSGQIYGYTF. CDR3 sequence (DNA): TGTGCCACCAGTGACTCGGGACAGATATATGGCTACACCTTC. The genes are TRBV24-1 and TRBJ1-2; 7 bases line up with TRBD1. Germline V gene sequence: CDR1 KGHDR, CDR2 SFDVKD. V trimming: 4 bases; J trimming: 5 bases; junction bases outside the gene matches: 6. The CDR3 has 14 residues.